The present T cell receptor (beta chain) was sequenced within a study of Tregs in tolerant kidney transplant recipients. Notes on the study in general: Validation in larger populations is needed because few patients were studied.

TCRdb's copy holds only in-frame clones and misses some; the assay was immunoSEQ multiplex PCR. This table has about 110,000 clones, nearly 90% appearing once. This CDR3 spans 14 amino acids. Per the germline V gene, CDR1 is SGHNT and CDR2 is YYREEE (reference sequence). Between the trimmed V and J ends, which lost 6 bases and 6 bases, there was a span of 17 bases. A word on this clone: The antigen is unknown.

The specimen was CD4+ T cells from blood, collected before the transplant. The TCR was taken from a human donor who received a combined kidney and bone marrow transplant. The chain employs TRBV5-4 and TRBJ2-3, with no clear D. The CDR3 loop is CASTKSVSRDTQYF. DNA for the CDR3: TGTGCCAGCACCAAATCAGTCTCACGCGATACGCAGTATTTT.